One and the same sample provided the 14 T cell receptor beta chains below, sequenced in a study of cytomegalovirus exposure and HLA in healthy donors. Profiling relied on immunoSEQ multiplex PCR, and the TCRdb table lists in-frame clones only, not all of them. The repertoire consists of 98,000 or so clones, with 70% to 85% occurring once and the leading ten covering about 2.9%. Specimen: PBMCs. These receptors came from a woman between 18 and 29 years old in good health and CMV-seronegative.

The chain uses TRBV9 and TRBJ2-7, with 7 positions matching TRBD2. The germline V gene encodes CDR1 SGDLS and CDR2 YYNGEE. The V segment lost 4 bases and the J segment 0 bases; nucleotides outside the gene matches: 4. The CDR3 is 14 amino acids. The CDR3 is CASSPRDYSYEQYF. DNA of the CDR3: TGTGCCAGCAGCCCCCGGGACTACTCCTACGAGCAGTACTTC. Drawing the rest from reference TRBV9 and TRBJ2-7, the complete variable domain is DSGVTQTPKHLITATGQRVTLRCSPRSGDLSVYWYQQSLDQGLQFLIQYYNGEERAKGNILERFSAQQFPDLHSELNLSSLELGDSALYFCASSPRDYSYEQYFGPGTRLTVT.

This clone was detected once. The CDR3 region has the DNA TGTGCCAGCAGCTTAAAGGGCAGGGGCGAGGTAATGGGCACAGATACGCAGTATTTT. The encoded protein is CASSLKGRGEVMGTDTQYF. The chain carries TRBV7-3 and TRBJ2-3; weak D call: TRBD1 (6 bases). CDR3 length: 19 amino acids. Germline CDR1 reads SGHTA; CDR2 reads FQGTGA. The germline V and J ends were trimmed by 1 base and 1 base, with 21 bases remaining between them.

The chain joins TRBV30 to TRBJ2-1; D unresolved. Looked up from germline, CDR1 is GTSNPN and CDR2 is SVGIG (reference sequence). The CDR3 contains 10 residues. The V and J ends lost 0 bases and 8 bases respectively, with 2 bases between them. CDR3 DNA: TGTGCCTGGAGTGTCTATGAGCAGTTCTTC. Protein sequence: CAWSVYEQFF.

The rearrangement joins TRBV15 to TRBJ1-2; D not certain. CDR1 and CDR2 from the germline V gene are LNHNV and YYDKDF (reference sequence). V was cut by 3 bases and J by 5 bases, with 13 bases left in between. The CDR3 length is 14 residues. The DNA for the CDR3 is TGTGCCACCAGCAGGCTCGGAACAGATTATGGCTACACCTTC. Translating gives CATSRLGTDYGYTF.

The chain has TRBV6-5 and TRBJ2-7; maybe TRBD1 (6 bases). The CDR3 totals 14 residues. V gave up 4 bases and J gave up 0 bases, with 10 bases separating them. Germline values: CDR1 MNHEY, CDR2 SVGAGI. The DNA for the CDR3 is TGTGCCAGCAGTTCGGACAGAGCCTCCTACGAGCAGTACTTC. Translation: CASSSDRASYEQYF.

The chain carries TRBV9 and TRBJ2-2; weak D call: TRBD2 (6 bases). V was cut by 3 bases and J by 6 bases, with 15 bases left in between. The CDR3 consists of 15 residues. In germline, CDR1 is SGDLS, CDR2 YYNGEE. This chain's CDR3 is CASSEAGTLSGELFF. Written as DNA, the CDR3 is TGTGCCAGCAGCGAGGCCGGGACTCTATCCGGGGAGCTGTTTTTT.

This chain links TRBV7-9 with TRBJ1-5; the D is unclear. Germline CDR1 reads SEHNR; CDR2 reads FQNEAQ (reference sequence). The CDR3 length is 14 residues. The V and J ends lost 3 bases and 1 base respectively, with 7 bases between them. The CDR3 spells CASSFGVSNQPQHF. CDR3 in DNA: TGTGCCAGCAGCTTCGGAGTGAGCAATCAGCCCCAGCATTTT.

As DNA, the CDR3 is TGTGCCAGCAGGGGGGGGAACGAGCAGTACTTC. It is translated as CASRGGNEQYF. This chain joins TRBV6-5 and TRBJ2-7; 7 bases are shared with TRBD2. V was pared by 6 bases and J by 5 bases, with 1 base of the junction left unmatched. CDR3 length: 11 residues. Germline V gene data show CDR1 as MNHEY and CDR2 as SVGAGI.

The J gene is TRBJ1-1, the V gene TRBV4-1; D is unresolved. V gave up 3 bases and J gave up 5 bases, with 16 bases separating them. Germline V CDR1 and CDR2: MGHRA, YSYEKL. The CDR3 runs 15 residues. CDR3 bases: TGCGCCAGCAGCCACCGTTACCTGGGGAGTACTGAAGCTTTCTTT. This encodes CASSHRYLGSTEAFF.

V gene TRBV13 combines with J gene TRBJ2-3, with 10 bases that match TRBD2. The CDR3 runs 16 residues. Trimming took 4 bases from V and 4 from J; bases not matched to a gene: 8. Germline assignment: CDR1 PRHDT and CDR2 FYEKMQ (reference sequence). The CDR3 DNA reads as TGTGCCAGCAGCTCCGAGCGGGGGGGCATAGCAGATACGCAGTATTTT. Its translation: CASSSERGGIADTQYF.

The DNA of the CDR3 is TGTGCCAGCACGGGGGGGAGCAATCAGCCCCAGCATTTT. This codes for CASTGGSNQPQHF. The chain recombines TRBV6-1 with TRBJ1-5; D possibly corresponds to TRBD1 (5 bases). The CDR3 consists of 13 residues. V was trimmed by 7 bases and J by 1 base, leaving 8 bases between them. The germline V gene has CDR1 MNHNS and CDR2 SASEGT.

This chain links TRBV13 with TRBJ2-3; possibly TRBD1 for D (7 bases). Germline-derived CDR1 and CDR2 are PRHDT and FYEKMQ (reference sequence). V gave up 6 bases and J gave up 6 bases, with 16 bases separating them. There are 14 residues in the CDR3. CDR3 DNA: TGTGCCAGCAGAGTACAGGGGAGGCACGATACGCAGTATTTT. It yields the protein CASRVQGRHDTQYF. The full variable domain, with the rest looked up from reference TRBV13 and TRBJ2-3, is AAGVIQSPRHLIKEKRETATLKCYPIPRHDTVYWYQQGPGQDPQFLISFYEKMQSDKGSIPDRFSAQQFSDYHSELNMSSLELGDSALYFCASRVQGRHDTQYFGPGTRLTVL.

The chain combines TRBV2 with TRBJ2-7; D possibly corresponds to TRBD1 (6 bases). Germline V CDR1 and CDR2: SNHLY, FYNNEI. The CDR3 extends over 15 amino acids. Trimming left V 2 bases short and J 3 bases short, with 14 bases between. Here the CDR3 DNA reads TGTGCCAGCAGTGAACCGTATAACAGGGACTACGAGCAGTACTTC. Amino acids: CASSEPYNRDYEQYF.

The V gene is TRBV6-1, the J gene TRBJ2-1; TRBD2 is a possible D gene (6 bases). V was shortened by 2 bases and J by 3 bases, with 20 bases between the two germline ends. Germline V gene sequence: CDR1 MNHNS, CDR2 SASEGT. The CDR3 is 18 residues long. CDR3 amino acids: CASSESDMRGLNYNEQFF. The CDR3 region has the DNA TGTGCCAGCAGTGAAAGTGACATGCGGGGCCTTAACTACAATGAGCAGTTCTTC.